The 19 T cell receptor beta chains below come from one sample, sequenced in a study of cytomegalovirus exposure and HLA in healthy donors. The primer mix had 60 Vbeta and 13 Jbeta primers. Measured with immunoSEQ multiplex PCR; TCRdb has only the in-frame clones, and not every one. The sample has roughly 150,000 clones; roughly four fifths are singletons. The sequencing sample was made of PBMCs. These receptors all stem from a girl aged 2 to 9 in good health and CMV-seropositive.

This rearrangement joins TRBV6-6 to TRBJ2-7, with D maybe TRBD2 (6 bases). The CDR3 spans 14 residues. Trimming stripped 2 bases from V and 4 bases from J, with 12 bases between. The germline V gene encodes CDR1 MNHNY and CDR2 SVGAGI (reference sequence). The CDR3 coding sequence is TGTGCCAGCAGTTACCTTGGGGGGAATTACGAGCAGTACTTC. The encoded protein is CASSYLGGNYEQYF.

V is TRBV6-4 and J is TRBJ2-7; 7 positions match TRBD2. The CDR3 sequence is 13 residues long. V gave up 3 bases and J gave up 6 bases; unmatched junction bases: 5. The germline gives CDR1 MRHNA, CDR2 SNTAGT. The CDR3 spells CASSERGRGEQYF. The CDR3 DNA is TGTGCCAGCAGTGAACGCGGGAGAGGCGAGCAGTACTTC.

The chain links TRBV10-1 to TRBJ1-3, with TRBD1 matching over 10 bases. The CDR3 extends over 15 amino acids. The trim removed 4 bases at V and 2 bases at J, leaving 2 bases unmatched. Germline CDR1 WNHNN, CDR2 SYGVQD (reference sequence). The CDR3 here is CASSAGQGAGNTIYF. The CDR3 DNA sequence: TGCGCCAGCAGTGCCGGACAGGGGGCTGGAAACACCATATATTTT.

V and J are TRBV6-1 and TRBJ2-5; 9 nucleotides match TRBD1. Trimming took 6 bases from V and 5 from J; bases not matched to a gene: 10. The CDR3 sequence is 15 residues long. CDR1 MNHNS and CDR2 SASEGT come from the germline V gene. In DNA form, the CDR3 reads TGTGCCAGCAGCGGGGGACAGGGCTACGTCGAGACCCAGTACTTC. Residues: CASSGGQGYVETQYF.

This clone came up once. The rearrangement uses TRBV10-3 and TRBJ1-2; 12 nucleotides agree with TRBD1. The CDR3 has 17 amino acids. The V gene's germline CDR1 is ENHRY and CDR2 SYGVKD. The J segment lost 0 bases and the V segment lost 3 bases, leaving 5 bases of the junction unmatched. CDR3 nucleotides: TGTGCCATCAGTGAAGGGACAGGGGGCGCGTCTAACTATGGCTACACCTTC. Translation: CAISEGTGGASNYGYTF.

The gene calls are TRBV30 and TRBJ1-5, with D possibly matching TRBD1 (6 bases). The germline V and J ends were trimmed by 1 base and 5 bases, with 12 bases remaining between them. The CDR3 is 14 residues long. Per germline, CDR1 GTSNPN and CDR2 SVGIG (reference sequence). CDR3 sequence (DNA): TGTGCCTGGAGTGCCACGGCAGGGGATCAGCCCCAGCATTTT. It yields the protein CAWSATAGDQPQHF.

The V and J genes are TRBV5-1 and TRBJ1-2; 9 bases agree with TRBD1. Germline CDR1 SGHRS, CDR2 YFSETQ. V lost 0 bases, J lost 8 bases, and 11 bases stayed unmatched. The CDR3 length is 16 residues. The CDR3 sequence is CASSLGPGQGTRGYTF. CDR3 in DNA: TGCGCCAGCAGCTTGGGGCCGGGACAGGGTACACGGGGCTACACCTTC.

The chain links TRBV19 to TRBJ1-1; 8 bases match TRBD1. Germline values: CDR1 LNHDA, CDR2 SQIVND (reference sequence). The length of the CDR3 is 14 residues. The trim removed 5 bases at V and 2 bases at J, leaving 4 bases unmatched. CDR3 in amino acids: CASSLGQANTEAFF. CDR3 sequence (DNA): TGTGCCAGTAGTCTGGGACAGGCTAACACTGAAGCTTTCTTT. The variable domain in full, with the rest retrieved from reference TRBV19 and TRBJ1-1, is DGGITQSPKYLFRKEGQNVTLSCEQNLNHDAMYWYRQDPGQGLRLIYYSQIVNDFQKGDIAEGYSVSREKKESFPLTVTSAQKNPTAFYLCASSLGQANTEAFFGQGTRLTVV.

This clone has just a few counts. As DNA, the CDR3 is TGTGCCAGCAGTCGACCCCAGGGGCAGGGTCGCTCTGGGGCCAACGTCCTGACTTTC. It translates to CASSRPQGQGRSGANVLTF. The chain is built from TRBV7-9 and TRBJ2-6; perhaps TRBD1 as D (6 bases). Germline values: CDR1 SEHNR, CDR2 FQNEAQ (reference sequence). The V end was cut by 6 bases, the J end by 0 bases, with 21 bases between. CDR3 length: 19 residues.

This clone was seen just once. The J gene is TRBJ2-5, the V gene TRBV30; the D gene is possibly TRBD1 (6 bases). V gave up 2 bases and J gave up 3 bases, with 13 bases separating them. This CDR3 comprises 14 residues. The germline V gene has CDR1 GTSNPN and CDR2 SVGIG (reference sequence). The CDR3 is CAWSIWDTEETQYF. CDR3 nucleotides: TGTGCCTGGAGTATCTGGGACACCGAAGAGACCCAGTACTTC.

This chain uses TRBV6-5 with TRBJ1-2; 10 nucleotides align to TRBD1. V gave up 3 bases and J gave up 6 bases; unmatched junction bases: 10. Germline V gives CDR1 MNHEY, CDR2 SVGAGI. CDR3 length: 16 residues. The CDR3 nucleotides read TGTGCCAGCAGTTATAGCGGGACAGGGGCTAGAGATGGCTACACCTTC. Its protein is CASSYSGTGARDGYTF.

The chain is built from TRBV5-5 and TRBJ1-2, with 9 bases fitting TRBD1. CDR3 length: 20 residues. V dropped 1 base and J dropped 2; count of bases not matched to a gene: 18. Per the germline V gene, CDR1 is SGHKS and CDR2 is YYEKEE (reference sequence). CDR3 sequence: CASSLLASPGQGFGNYGYTF. The CDR3 bases are TGTGCCAGCAGCTTGTTAGCCTCGCCGGGACAGGGTTTCGGGAACTATGGCTACACCTTC.

CDR3 sequence: CAWSEGGRGQFF. The CDR3 DNA follows: TGTGCCTGGAGTGAGGGTGGGCGGGGGCAGTTCTTC. The J gene is TRBJ2-1, the V gene TRBV30, with D maybe TRBD2 (6 bases). Trimming left V 1 base short and J 12 bases short, with 13 bases between. This CDR3 is 12 amino acids long. CDR1 and CDR2 from the germline V gene are GTSNPN and SVGIG (reference sequence).

The genes are TRBV15 and TRBJ2-1; 8 bases map to TRBD1. The J segment lost 8 bases and the V segment lost 1 base, leaving 7 bases of the junction unmatched. The CDR3 extends over 15 amino acids. In germline, CDR1 is LNHNV, CDR2 YYDKDF (reference sequence). CDR3 coding DNA: TGTGCCACCAGCAGAGGAGCGGCAGGGGGCGATGAGCAGTTCTTC. It specifies CATSRGAAGGDEQFF.

The V gene is TRBV4-1, the J gene TRBJ2-7, with D possibly being TRBD1 (6 bases). The V gene lost 1 base and the J gene lost 0 bases, with 13 bases spanning the gap. Germline V gives CDR1 MGHRA, CDR2 YSYEKL. The CDR3 length is 16 residues. CDR3 in DNA: TGCGCCAGCAGCCAAGGGGGGCCGTCGAGCTCCTACGAGCAGTACTTC. Its protein product is CASSQGGPSSSYEQYF.

This clone was seen more than once but under ten times. The chain recombines TRBV15 with TRBJ1-2; 9 bases line up with TRBD1. This CDR3 has 17 residues. V trimming: 1 base; J trimming: 0 bases; junction bases outside the gene matches: 6. CDR1 is LNHNV and CDR2 is YYDKDF in the germline V gene (reference sequence). CDR3: CATSRGRDRVANYGYTF. In DNA form, the CDR3 reads TGTGCCACCAGCAGAGGGAGGGACAGGGTAGCTAACTATGGCTACACCTTC.

The chain uses TRBV5-1 and TRBJ2-7; 7 bases agree with TRBD2. The CDR3 is 17 amino acids. Trimming cost V 0 bases and J 3 bases; bases outside gene matches: 12. Germline V gives CDR1 SGHRS, CDR2 YFSETQ. CDR3 DNA: TGCGCCAGCAGCTTGGCCGGTGGGACTACTATAAACTACGAGCAGTACTTC. It specifies CASSLAGGTTINYEQYF. The complete variable domain, with remaining parts taken from reference TRBV5-1 and TRBJ2-7, reads KAGVTQTPRYLIKTRGQQVTLSCSPISGHRSVSWYQQTPGQGLQFLFEYFSETQRNKGNFPGRFSGRQFSNSRSEMNVSTLELGDSALYLCASSLAGGTTINYEQYFGPGTRLTVT.

The chain links TRBV19 to TRBJ1-5; D perhaps matches TRBD1 (5 bases). This CDR3 region has 16 residues. Germline assignment: CDR1 LNHDA and CDR2 SQIVND (reference sequence). V lost 7 bases and J lost 4, with 20 bases in between. This CDR3 is CASTLQVPEGNQPQHF. DNA of the CDR3: TGTGCCAGTACCTTACAGGTTCCGGAGGGGAATCAGCCCCAGCATTTT.

This chain links TRBV27 with TRBJ2-2; 8 nucleotides line up with TRBD2. The CDR3 runs 16 residues. J gave up 1 base and V 7 bases, and 8 bases lay outside the gene matches. Germline lookup yields CDR1 MNHEY and CDR2 SMNVEV (reference sequence). The CDR3 reads CASTSRAGGNTGELFF. The CDR3 DNA sequence: TGTGCCAGCACTTCAAGGGCGGGAGGGAACACCGGGGAGCTGTTTTTT.